A single sample gave rise to the 23 T cell receptor beta chains below, sequenced in a study of early T cells in non-severe SARS-CoV-2 infection (dated by TCRdb to about 2021). Libraries were constructed by 5' RACE. Sequenced on a NextSeq 500. TCRdb reworked the public reads: Q25 trimming with fastp, MiXCR clone assembly, productive beta chains retained. CDR3 protein duplicates are merged, each entry listing the most common genes and DNA. Recorded for this sample are 53,000 or so distinct CDR3 sequences; approximately 7.5% of them occurred a single time. 5% to 6.5% of the sample lies in the top ten. Sequenced material: whole blood. The receptor source for this set is an adult who was a healthcare worker with PCR-confirmed SARS-CoV-2 infection or an uninfected control (not recorded which).

The chain is built from TRBV2 and TRBJ1-6; maybe TRBD1 (6 bases). The V and J ends lost 7 bases and 7 bases respectively, with 17 bases between them. Germline V lookup: CDR1 SNHLY, CDR2 FYNNEI. This CDR3 has 15 residues. CDR3 amino acids: CASTIMVTGNSPLHF. CDR3 bases: TGTGCCAGCACCATAATGGTTACAGGGAATTCACCCCTCCACTTT.

This clonotype was seen a few times. CDR3: CASSLAGLNEQFF. CDR3 DNA: TGTGCCAGCAGCTTAGCAGGGCTCAATGAGCAGTTCTTC. The rearrangement uses TRBV7-9 and TRBJ2-1; the D is unclear. This CDR3 region has 13 residues. The germline gives CDR1 SEHNR, CDR2 FQNEAQ (reference sequence). The germline V and J ends were trimmed by 0 bases and 6 bases, with 6 bases remaining between them.

This clonotype was seen only a few times. V usage is TRBV28 and J usage is TRBJ2-1; perhaps TRBD1 as D (5 bases). Germline V gene data show CDR1 as MDHEN and CDR2 as SYDVKM. This CDR3 has 17 amino acids. The V and J ends lost 3 bases and 1 base respectively, with 16 bases between them. The DNA of the CDR3 is TGTGCCAGCAGTTTCCCCACCCAGGGCCTATCCTACAATGAGCAGTTCTTC. Its protein product is CASSFPTQGLSYNEQFF. Drawing the rest from reference TRBV28 and TRBJ2-1, the complete variable domain is DVKVTQSSRYLVKRTGEKVFLECVQDMDHENMFWYRQDPGLGLRLIYFSYDVKMKEKGDIPEGYSVSREKKERFSLILESASTNQTSMYLCASSFPTQGLSYNEQFFGPGTRLTVL.

This clonotype was detected ten times or more. The rearrangement links TRBV9 to TRBJ2-1; 9 nucleotides align to TRBD1. The CDR3 is 17 residues long. Germline V gene lookup returns CDR1 SGDLS and CDR2 YYNGEE. Trimming at V came to 0 bases and at J to 5 bases, leaving 9 bases not matched to a gene. CDR3 sequence (DNA): TGTGCCAGCAGCGTAGATACAGGGGGCGATTGGGACAATGAGCAGTTCTTC. Its translation is CASSVDTGGDWDNEQFF. Full variable domain (missing parts from reference TRBV9 and TRBJ2-1): DSGVTQTPKHLITATGQRVTLRCSPRSGDLSVYWYQQSLDQGLQFLIQYYNGEERAKGNILERFSAQQFPDLHSELNLSSLELGDSALYFCASSVDTGGDWDNEQFFGPGTRLTVL.

A few counts support this clonotype. The chain uses TRBV12-3 or TRBV12-4 and TRBJ1-5; the D gene is possibly TRBD1 (6 bases). The CDR3 is 15 residues long. Trimming removed 1 base at V and 3 bases at J, with 10 bases between. CDR3 loop: CASSLGGGNNQPQHF. The CDR3 DNA reads as TGTGCCAGCAGTTTAGGAGGGGGTAACAATCAGCCCCAGCATTTT.

This rearrangement joins TRBV29-1 to TRBJ2-1; the match to TRBD2 covers 12 bases. Germline CDR1 reads SQVTM; CDR2 reads ANQGSEA. The CDR3 totals 15 residues. The V gene end was trimmed by 4 bases and the J gene end by 6 bases; junction bases not matched to a gene: 7. The CDR3 loop is CSVAKTSGGTNEQFF. In nucleotides, the CDR3 is TGCAGCGTTGCCAAGACTAGCGGGGGAACCAATGAGCAGTTCTTC.

This clonotype turned up a few times. This chain links TRBV12-3 or TRBV12-4 with TRBJ2-2; D ambiguous. Trimming shortened V by 3 bases and J by 6 bases, and 5 bases separated the two germline ends. This CDR3 is built from 12 residues. The chain's CDR3 is CASSFPAGELFF. Written as DNA, the CDR3 is TGTGCCAGCAGTTTCCCCGCCGGGGAGCTGTTTTTT.

The V call is TRBV12-3 or TRBV12-4, the J call TRBJ1-6; D is possibly TRBD1 (6 bases). The CDR3 is 11 amino acids. Trimming pared 6 bases from V and 14 bases from J, leaving 11 bases between. The CDR3 coding sequence is TGTGCCAGCAGCCAGGGGCATACCCTCCACTTT. Translated, it gives CASSQGHTLHF.

The table lists this clonotype with a few counts. The chain employs TRBV20-1 and TRBJ2-3, with D tentatively TRBD2 (5 bases). V lost 4 bases, J lost 1 base, and 9 bases lay in between. The CDR3 has 13 residues. Germline loops: CDR1 DFQATT, CDR2 SNEGSKA (reference sequence). CDR3 coding DNA: TGCAGTGCTATCGCGGGCGGCACAGATACGCAGTATTTT. This gives the protein CSAIAGGTDTQYF.

This clonotype showed up many times. V and J are TRBV18 and TRBJ1-4; the match to TRBD1 covers 7 bases. Germline CDR1 is KGHSH and CDR2 is LQKENI. This CDR3 has 15 residues. After removal of 3 bases from V and 6 bases from J, the junction contained 7 bases not matched to a gene. CDR3 nucleotide sequence: TGTGCCAGCTCACCGAGCTGGCAGGGGGATGAAAAACTGTTTTTT. It translates to CASSPSWQGDEKLFF.

This clonotype was picked up a small number of times. The J gene is TRBJ2-7, the V gene TRBV7-9; tentative D call: TRBD1 (6 bases). CDR3 length: 14 residues. Trimming cost V 4 bases and J 0 bases, with 10 bases left between them. Germline V gives CDR1 SEHNR, CDR2 FQNEAQ (reference sequence). The CDR3 nucleotides are TGTGCCAGCAGCTCCCGGACAGACTCCTACGAGCAGTACTTC. This sequence encodes CASSSRTDSYEQYF.

In its sample, this clonotype was seen many times. The V call is TRBV6-6, the J call TRBJ1-1; weak D call: TRBD1 (6 bases). Trimming took 4 bases from V and 4 from J, leaving 13 bases between them. CDR1 MNHNY and CDR2 SVGAGI come from the germline V gene (reference sequence). The CDR3 spans 14 residues. The CDR3 DNA follows: TGTGCCAGCAGTTTCCCGGGGACATCCACTGAAGCTTTCTTT. Protein product: CASSFPGTSTEAFF.

The rearrangement joins TRBV5-1 to TRBJ1-1; 7 positions agree with TRBD1. The CDR3 contains 15 residues. The germline gives CDR1 SGHRS, CDR2 YFSETQ. Trimming cost V 3 bases and J 5 bases; bases outside gene matches: 10. DNA for the CDR3: TGCGCCAGCAGCTCGCAAAGGGGGCAGGGGACTGAAGCTTTCTTT. Protein: CASSSQRGQGTEAFF.

The CDR3 nucleotides read TGTGCCAGCAGTTACGGGACGGGGCCCTACGAGCAGTACTTC. As protein: CASSYGTGPYEQYF. The V gene is TRBV6-5, the J gene TRBJ2-7; D might be TRBD1 or TRBD2, each matching 5 bases. V lost 2 bases to trimming and J lost 2 bases, with 10 bases between them. CDR1 and CDR2 from the germline V gene are MNHEY and SVGAGI. This CDR3 region has 14 residues.

This chain uses TRBV7-9 with TRBJ1-3; 8 bases agree with TRBD1. Losses at the gene ends were 3 bases for V and 5 bases for J; bases not matched to a gene: 12. Germline V gives CDR1 SEHNR, CDR2 FQNEAQ (reference sequence). CDR3 length: 17 amino acids. The CDR3 DNA is TGTGCCAGCAGCTTCAGATCCATTGGACAGGGTAGAAACACCATATATTTT. It codes for CASSFRSIGQGRNTIYF.

A few counts support this clonotype. The CDR3 bases are TGTGCCAGCAGCTTGGGCGACTTCACCGGGGAGCTGTTTTTT. Translation gives CASSLGDFTGELFF. This chain joins TRBV5-5 and TRBJ2-2; unclear D gene. Per germline, CDR1 SGHKS and CDR2 YYEKEE (reference sequence). The CDR3 consists of 14 residues. V was shortened by 0 bases and J by 4 bases, with 7 bases between the two germline ends.

There are many counts of this clonotype. The chain is built from TRBV20-1 and TRBJ1-1, with D perhaps TRBD1 (5 bases). CDR1 DFQATT and CDR2 SNEGSKA come from the germline V gene (reference sequence). The CDR3 is made up of 12 amino acids. The CDR3 protein is CSPLTENTEAFF. The CDR3 DNA sequence: TGCAGCCCGTTGACAGAGAACACTGAAGCTTTCTTT.

This clonotype was recorded many times. The chain employs TRBV15 and TRBJ1-2; no definite D call. The CDR3 runs to 14 residues. With 6 bases removed from V and 0 bases from J, the gap between germline ends came to 11 bases. Germline loops: CDR1 LNHNV, CDR2 YYDKDF (reference sequence). DNA for the CDR3: TGTGCCACCAGTGCCATGAGGGCTAACTATGGCTACACCTTC. Its protein is CATSAMRANYGYTF.

Ten or more counts support this clonotype. The gene calls are TRBV3-1 and TRBJ2-3; 7 bases line up with TRBD1. The V gene end was trimmed by 5 bases and the J gene end by 9 bases; junction bases not matched to a gene: 5. The CDR3 has 12 amino acids. CDR1 is LGHDT, CDR2 YNNKEL, per germline (reference sequence). The CDR3 is CASSSRQGTQYF. The CDR3 DNA reads as TGTGCCAGCAGCTCGCGACAGGGAACGCAGTATTTT.

CDR3 loop: CASSLWGSGELFF. The CDR3 DNA sequence: TGTGCCAGCAGCTTGTGGGGGTCCGGGGAGCTGTTTTTT. The chain links TRBV7-8 to TRBJ2-2; tentatively, D is TRBD1 or TRBD2 (5 bases each). The germline gives CDR1 SGHVS, CDR2 FQNEAQ. This CDR3 region has 13 residues. With 3 bases removed from V and 6 bases from J, the gap between germline ends came to 8 bases.

This clonotype was recorded a few times. The chain uses TRBV12-3 or TRBV12-4 and TRBJ2-7; 7 nucleotides line up with TRBD1. The CDR3 is 18 amino acids. Losses at the gene ends were 6 bases for V and 5 bases for J; bases not matched to a gene: 22. CDR3 in DNA: TGTGCCAGCAGCTTCTTAGGGTATCGGTTACAGGGGCGGAACGAGCAGTACTTC. Translated, it gives CASSFLGYRLQGRNEQYF.

This clonotype came up many times. The chain joins TRBV6-2 or TRBV6-3 to TRBJ2-1, with 11 bases identical to TRBD2. V dropped 6 bases and J dropped 8; count of bases not matched to a gene: 9. Germline loops: CDR1 MNHEY, CDR2 SVGEGT. The CDR3 runs to 15 residues. CDR3 sequence: CASSFSGGAVDEQFF. DNA for the CDR3: TGTGCCAGCAGCTTTAGCGGGGGGGCCGTTGATGAGCAGTTCTTC.

This clonotype was counted ten times or more. The CDR3 DNA is TGTGCCAGCAGCTTGACCAGGGGGCCTACCTTTCTCTACAATGAGCAGTTCTTC. This translates into CASSLTRGPTFLYNEQFF. The chain couples TRBV5-5 to TRBJ2-1; TRBD1 matches at 8 bases. The germline V gene has CDR1 SGHKS and CDR2 YYEKEE (reference sequence). V was pared by 1 base and J by 3 bases, with 12 bases of the junction left unmatched. There are 18 residues in the CDR3.